This T cell receptor beta chain is from a study of OX40 agonist ivuxolimab in advanced cancers. Study in general: While on treatment, patients had intravenous ivuxolimab at 0.01 to 10 mg/kg every 2 weeks. Participants could have had prior anti-PD-1, anti-PD-L1 or anti-CTLA-4 therapy, and less than 45% had some. Study-level results: The CD4+ and CD8+ T cells in the blood had expanded clonally by week 6 at 0.1 to 3.0 mg/kg. With doses of 0.1-3.0 mg/kg, partial responders showed among the lowest clonal expansion.

Looked up from germline, CDR1 is SGHDN and CDR2 is FVKESK. The CDR3 runs 18 residues. V was cut by 5 bases and J by 1 base, with 21 bases left in between. TCRdb's copy holds only in-frame clones and misses some; the assay was immunoSEQ multiplex PCR. The sample lists around 21,000 clones, approximately 80% seen once, with 20% to 30% in the top ten. On this clone: As yet, its antigen is unknown.

The chain couples TRBV14 to TRBJ2-4; tentatively, D is TRBD2 (6 bases). The sequencing here drew on CD4+ or CD8+ T cells sorted from blood, taken in a trial of the OX40 agonist ivuxolimab. This receptor was obtained from an adult with an advanced solid tumor such as melanoma, head and neck, liver or kidney cancer. The chain's CDR3 is CASSSGTSFPPAKNIQYF. In DNA, the CDR3 is TGTGCCAGCAGCTCCGGGACTTCCTTCCCCCCTGCCAAAAACATTCAGTACTTC. Complete variable domain (other parts from reference TRBV14 and TRBJ2-4): EAGVTQFPSHSVIEKGQTVTLRCDPISGHDNLYWYRRVMGKEIKFLLHFVKESKQDESGMPNNRFLAERTGGTYSTLKVQPAELEDSGVYFCASSSGTSFPPAKNIQYFGAGTRLSVL.